This T cell receptor beta chain was identified during a study of shared clonotypes between healthy human individuals. The wider study: CD4 naive cells filled three plates per donor, CD4 memory three, CD8 naive two and CD8 memory one. The study's findings and limits: Researchers sampled only blood; tissue repertoires likely differ.

V lost 1 base and J 3 bases, leaving 10 bases between the germline ends. CDR1 SEHNR and CDR2 FQNEAQ come from the germline V gene (reference sequence). CDR3 length equals 15 residues. Those who donated, Caucasian adults without exception, all lived in Nashville, Tennessee. In regard to this clone: The antigen is not known.

Produced via immunoSEQ multiplex PCR; TCRdb's table is partial and in-frame only. Seen here are around 2.5 million clones, 90% to 95% observed once, and the top ten hold about 0.38%. This chain uses TRBV7-9 with TRBJ1-5; D unclear. Material: naive CD4+ T cells from PBMCs. Specified subset: CD45RA+ positively selected. The sequence was collected from a man younger than 30 in good health. Some clones in this sample may be carry-over from other donors' samples. The CDR3 loop reads CASSLETRNNQPQHF. In nucleotides, the CDR3 is TGTGCCAGCAGCTTAGAGACAAGGAACAATCAGCCCCAGCATTTT. Drawing the rest from reference TRBV7-9 and TRBJ1-5, the complete variable domain is DTGVSQNPRHKITKRGQNVTFRCDPISEHNRLYWYRQTLGQGPEFLTYFQNEAQLEKSRLLSDRFSAERPKGSFSTLEIQRTEQGDSAMYLCASSLETRNNQPQHFGDGTRLSIL.